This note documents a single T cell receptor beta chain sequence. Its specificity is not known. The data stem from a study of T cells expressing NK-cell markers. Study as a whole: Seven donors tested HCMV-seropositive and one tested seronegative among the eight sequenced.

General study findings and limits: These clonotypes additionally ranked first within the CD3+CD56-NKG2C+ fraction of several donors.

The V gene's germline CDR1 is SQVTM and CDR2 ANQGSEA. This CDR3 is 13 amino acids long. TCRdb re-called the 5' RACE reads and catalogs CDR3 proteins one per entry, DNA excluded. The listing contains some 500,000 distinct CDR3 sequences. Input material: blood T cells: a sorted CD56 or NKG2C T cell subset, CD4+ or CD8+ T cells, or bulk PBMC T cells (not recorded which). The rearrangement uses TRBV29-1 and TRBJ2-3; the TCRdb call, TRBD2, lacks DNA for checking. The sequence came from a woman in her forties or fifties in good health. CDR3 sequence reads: CSVVIAGEDTQYF.